The source of this TCR beta chain is a study of T cell responses to AZD1222 COVID-19 vaccine. J was trimmed by 9 bases and V by 11 bases; bases with no gene match: 7. The CDR3 is made up of 11 amino acids. Germline CDR1 and CDR2: SNHLY and FYNNEI. Libraries were prepared by immunoSEQ multiplex PCR; TCRdb keeps only in-frame clonotypes and omits some of them. The sample records about 120,000 clones, about 90% being singletons. This sequence originates from an adult in good health. J is TRBJ2-4 and V is TRBV2; the match to TRBD2 covers 7 bases. Material: peripheral blood, obtained on day 0 of MenACWY control vaccination. The CDR3 loop is CAGGEGAIQYF. The CDR3 nucleotides read TGTGCCGGAGGGGAGGGAGCCATTCAGTACTTC. Full variable domain (remainder filled in from reference TRBV2 and TRBJ2-4): EPEVTQTPSHQVTQMGQEVILRCVPISNHLYFYWYRQILGQKVEFLVSFYNNEISEKSEIFDDQFSVERPDGSNFTLKIRSTKLEDSAMYFCAGGEGAIQYFGAGTRLSVL.